The rows below give T cell receptor beta chains drawn from one sample of a study of identical twins. TCRdb reprocessed the 5' RACE reads with MiXCR, giving one entry per CDR3 protein. The repertoire includes 700,000 or so distinct CDR3 sequences, over 8.5% of them detected once, and approximately 0.96% sits in the top ten. This sample was also put to use in a study of yellow fever vaccine responses in identical twins.

The sample was PBMCs. These receptor sequences come from a woman aged 18-29 years in good health. The CDR3 runs from the conserved cysteine through the conserved F or W. The D gene is left open where the match is weak. Part of the rows lack a size; the others show once, few, many or a class for expanded clones.

>NA|NA|TRBJ2-7|TRBV6-5
TGTGCCAGCAGTTCCGGGGGTAACGAGCAGTACTTC
CASSSGGNEQYF
>NA|NA|TRBJ2-1|TRBV11-2
TGTGCCAGCAGCTTAGTGACCTCCCCCTTAGATGAGCAGTTCTTC
CASSLVTSPLDEQFF
>few|NA|TRBJ2-1|TRBV3-1
TGTGCCAGCAGCCCCCAACCCTCTCTCGAGCAGTTCTTC
CASSPQPSLEQFF
>few|NA|TRBJ2-7|TRBV7-9
TGTGCCAGCAGCTTAGCGGGTGGCGGTCTGGAGCAGTACTTC
CASSLAGGGLEQYF
>NA|TRBD1|TRBJ2-7|TRBV5-6
TGTGCCAGCAGCTTTGGACAGGCCGCGGGCTACGAGCAGTACTTC
CASSFGQAAGYEQYF
>NA|NA|TRBJ2-7|TRBV29-1
TGCAGCGCTGGCGCCGGAGACGAGCAGTACTTC
CSAGAGDEQYF
>NA|TRBD2|TRBJ2-7|TRBV28
TGTGCCAGCAGTTCACCATCCCGGGGGGTCGTTTACGAGCAGTACTTC
CASSSPSRGVVYEQYF
>many|NA|TRBJ2-3|TRBV7-2
TGTGCCAGCAGCTCCCGAACAGATACGCAGTATTTT
CASSSRTDTQYF
>NA|TRBD1|TRBJ2-2|TRBV11-2
TGTGCCAGCAGCACGGGACAGGGATCCGGGGAGCTGTTTTTT
CASSTGQGSGELFF
>NA|NA|TRBJ1-2|TRBV5-6
TGTGCCAGCAACCTTTGGGGGGCTTCCTCCTATGGCTACACCTTC
CASNLWGASSYGYTF
>NA|TRBD2|TRBJ2-3|TRBV2
TGTGCCAGCAGCCTTAGTAGCGGGAGATTTGCAGATACGCAGTATTTT
CASSLSSGRFADTQYF
>few|TRBD1|TRBJ2-1|TRBV20-1
TGCAGTGCGGGCGGGACAGGGACGCGCTACAATGAGCAGTTCTTC
CSAGGTGTRYNEQFF
>NA|NA|TRBJ2-3|TRBV7-9
TGTGCCAGCAGCTTAGCAATAGGGAGACTTCACACAGATACGCAGTATTTT
CASSLAIGRLHTDTQYF
>few|NA|TRBJ2-1|TRBV27
TGTGCCAGCAGTGACGAAGATAGCTCCTACAATGAGCAGTTCTTC
CASSDEDSSYNEQFF
>many|NA|TRBJ2-7|TRBV6-5
TGTGCCAGCAGTTATCGGCCAGACTCCTACGAGCAGTACTTC
CASSYRPDSYEQYF
>few|TRBD1|TRBJ1-2|TRBV11-2
TGTGCCAGCAGCTTAGGCCCCGACGGACAGGGGACATACTATGGCTACACCTTC
CASSLGPDGQGTYYGYTF
>NA|NA|TRBJ1-5|TRBV10-3
TGTGCCATCAGCGGCCGCGCGAGCAGGGATTCCAATCAGCCCCAGCATTTT
CAISGRASRDSNQPQHF
>few|TRBD1|TRBJ2-7|TRBV4-2
TGTGCCAGCAGCCAAGAGGACAGGGACTACGAGCAGTACTTC
CASSQEDRDYEQYF
>NA|NA|TRBJ2-3|TRBV7-6
TGTGCCATTGGCACAGATACGCAGTATTTT
CAIGTDTQYF
>many|NA|TRBJ2-7|TRBV12-3/TRBV12-4
TGTGCCAGCAGTTTTGGGGGGGGGGACAGCGGCTACGAGCAGTACTTC
CASSFGGGDSGYEQYF
>few|TRBD1|TRBJ2-7|TRBV4-3
TGCGCCAGCAGCGGACAGGGGCCCCCCTACGAGCAGTACTTC
CASSGQGPPYEQYF
>NA|TRBD1|TRBJ2-1|TRBV20-1
TGCAGTGCTCCAGGACAGGGGGCAATCAATGAGCAGTTCTTC
CSAPGQGAINEQFF
>few|NA|TRBJ2-7|TRBV3-1
TGTGCCAGCACCCAAAGTGGCTCCCTGGGAGAGCAGTACTTC
CASTQSGSLGEQYF
>many|NA|TRBJ2-5|TRBV5-1
TGCGCCAGCAGCCTCGTTCTAGGGGCGACCCAGTACTTC
CASSLVLGATQYF
>NA|NA|TRBJ2-1|TRBV28
TGTGCCAGCAGTCCACTCAGGGGAGCCCGGGGTGATGAGCAGTTCTTC
CASSPLRGARGDEQFF
>few|NA|TRBJ2-3|TRBV6-1
TGTGCCAGCAGTGGGGCAGGTCTCGGAGATACGCAGTATTTT
CASSGAGLGDTQYF
>few|NA|TRBJ2-2|TRBV24-1
TGTGCCACCGGGTTTGGAACCGGGGAGCTGTTTTTT
CATGFGTGELFF
>few|NA|TRBJ1-5|TRBV6-2/TRBV6-3
TGTGCCAGCACCAACGACCAAGTGGCAGCCAATCAGCCCCAGCATTTT
CASTNDQVAANQPQHF
>NA|NA|TRBJ1-4|TRBV18
TGTGCCAGCTCACCGGGATTCCGAGAACTGTTTTTT
CASSPGFRELFF
>NA|NA|TRBJ1-1|TRBV20-1
TGCAGTGCGGACGACACATCTGAAGCTTTCTTT
CSADDTSEAFF
>NA|NA|TRBJ2-7|TRBV7-9
TGTGCCAGCAGCTTCCCGGGGGTCCCTTACGAGCAGTACTTC
CASSFPGVPYEQYF
>NA|NA|TRBJ2-1|TRBV7-3
TGTGCCAGCAGCATCTCGACAGGGAGGGATGAGCAGTTCTTC
CASSISTGRDEQFF
>many|TRBD2|TRBJ2-2|TRBV29-1
TGCAGCGTTGGTGGGACTAGCGGTACGAACACCGGGGAGCTGTTTTTT
CSVGGTSGTNTGELFF
>once|NA|TRBJ2-7|TRBV3-1
TGTGCCAGTGAGGGGCGGGATTACGAGCAGTACTTC
CASEGRDYEQYF
>NA|NA|TRBJ2-7|TRBV6-2/TRBV6-3
TGTGCCAGCAGCCCACCCACAGGGATTACCTACGAGCAGTACTTC
CASSPPTGITYEQYF
>few|NA|TRBJ2-7|TRBV21-1
TGTGCCAGCAGCCCAAAGGGGACAGCGGAGCCCTACGAGCAGTACTTC
CASSPKGTAEPYEQYF
>NA|TRBD2|TRBJ2-5|TRBV15
TGTGCCACCAGTACAGCGGGAAGAGGGTACCAAGAGACCCAGTACTTC
CATSTAGRGYQETQYF
>NA|TRBD1|TRBJ2-4|TRBV6-5
TGTGCCAGCAGTTACGGACAGGGGGCGAATTCCGCCAAAAACATTCAGTACTTC
CASSYGQGANSAKNIQYF
>many|NA|TRBJ2-1|TRBV5-1
TGCGCCAGCAGCTTGCCGGGAGAGTACAATGAGCAGTTCTTC
CASSLPGEYNEQFF